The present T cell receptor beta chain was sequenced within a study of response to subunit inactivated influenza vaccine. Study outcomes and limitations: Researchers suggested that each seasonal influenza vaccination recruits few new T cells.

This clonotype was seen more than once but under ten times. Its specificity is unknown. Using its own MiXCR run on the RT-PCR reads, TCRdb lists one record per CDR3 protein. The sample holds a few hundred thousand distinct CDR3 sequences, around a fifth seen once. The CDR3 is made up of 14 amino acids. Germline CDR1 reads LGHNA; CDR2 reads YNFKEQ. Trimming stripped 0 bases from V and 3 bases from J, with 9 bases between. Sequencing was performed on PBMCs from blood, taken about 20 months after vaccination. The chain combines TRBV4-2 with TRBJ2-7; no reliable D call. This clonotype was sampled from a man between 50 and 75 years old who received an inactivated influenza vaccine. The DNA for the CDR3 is TGTGCCAGCAGCCAAGAGGACCGATACTACGAGCAGTACTTC. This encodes CASSQEDRYYEQYF.